This paragraph covers one T cell receptor (beta chain) sequence. The CDR3 consists of 16 residues. The germline V gene has CDR1 KGHSH and CDR2 LQKENI. V lost 4 bases, J lost 3 bases, and 4 bases stayed unmatched. The assay was immunoSEQ multiplex PCR, and TCRdb's table has in-frame clones only and misses some. Of 240,000 or so clones in the sample, approximately 84% were seen once. The data originate from a study of cytomegalovirus exposure and HLA in healthy donors. Material: PBMCs. The rearrangement links TRBV18 to TRBJ2-5, with 14 bases fitting TRBD2. This clonotype originated in a woman aged 30 to 39 in good health and CMV-seropositive. Written as DNA, the CDR3 is TGTGCCAGCTCACAGGGACTAGCGGGAGTTGAAGAGACCCAGTACTTC. It encodes CASSQGLAGVEETQYF.